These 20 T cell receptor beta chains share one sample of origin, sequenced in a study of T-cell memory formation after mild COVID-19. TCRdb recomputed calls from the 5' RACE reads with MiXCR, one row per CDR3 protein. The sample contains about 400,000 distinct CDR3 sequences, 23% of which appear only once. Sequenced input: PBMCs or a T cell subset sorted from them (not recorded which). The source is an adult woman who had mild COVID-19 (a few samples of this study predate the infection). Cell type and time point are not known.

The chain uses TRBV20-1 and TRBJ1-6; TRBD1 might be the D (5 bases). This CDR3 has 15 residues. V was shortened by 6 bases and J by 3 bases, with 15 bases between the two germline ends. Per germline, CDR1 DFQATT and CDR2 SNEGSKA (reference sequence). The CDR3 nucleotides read TGCAGTGCGCGAGGAGGGGCTAACTATAATTCACCCCTCCACTTT. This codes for CSARGGANYNSPLHF.

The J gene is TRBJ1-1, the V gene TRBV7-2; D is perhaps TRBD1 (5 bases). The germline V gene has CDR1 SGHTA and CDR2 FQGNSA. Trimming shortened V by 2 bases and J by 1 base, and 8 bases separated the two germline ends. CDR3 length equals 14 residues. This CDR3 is CASSLRGANTEAFF. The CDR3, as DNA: TGTGCCAGCAGCTTACGGGGCGCGAACACTGAAGCTTTCTTT. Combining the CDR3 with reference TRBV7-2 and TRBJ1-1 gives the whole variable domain GAGVSQSPSNKVTEKGKDVELRCDPISGHTALYWYRQSLGQGLEFLIYFQGNSAPDKSGLPSDRFSAERTGGSVSTLTIQRTQQEDSAVYLCASSLRGANTEAFFGQGTRLTVV.

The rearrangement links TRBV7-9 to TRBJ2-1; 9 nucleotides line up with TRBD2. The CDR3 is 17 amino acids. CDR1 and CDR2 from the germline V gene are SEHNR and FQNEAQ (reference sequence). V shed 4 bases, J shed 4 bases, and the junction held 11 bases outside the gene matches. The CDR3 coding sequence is TGTGCCAGCAGCTCCGGGTTAGCGGGAGTCTGGTACAATGAGCAGTTCTTC. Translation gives CASSSGLAGVWYNEQFF. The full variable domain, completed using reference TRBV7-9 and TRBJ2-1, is DTGVSQNPRHKITKRGQNVTFRCDPISEHNRLYWYRQTLGQGPEFLTYFQNEAQLEKSRLLSDRFSAERPKGSFSTLEIQRTEQGDSAMYLCASSSGLAGVWYNEQFFGPGTRLTVL.

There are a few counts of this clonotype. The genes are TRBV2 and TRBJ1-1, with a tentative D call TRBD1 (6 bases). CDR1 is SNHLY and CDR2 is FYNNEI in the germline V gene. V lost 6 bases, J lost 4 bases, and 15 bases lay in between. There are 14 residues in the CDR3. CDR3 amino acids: CASRNTQGSTEAFF. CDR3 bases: TGTGCCAGCAGAAATACACAGGGCTCCACTGAAGCTTTCTTT.

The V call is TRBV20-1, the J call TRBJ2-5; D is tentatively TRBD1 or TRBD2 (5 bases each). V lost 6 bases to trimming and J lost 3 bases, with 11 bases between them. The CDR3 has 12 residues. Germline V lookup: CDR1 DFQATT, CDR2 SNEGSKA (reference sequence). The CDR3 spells CSAIWGKETQYF. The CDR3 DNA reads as TGCAGTGCGATATGGGGGAAAGAGACCCAGTACTTC.

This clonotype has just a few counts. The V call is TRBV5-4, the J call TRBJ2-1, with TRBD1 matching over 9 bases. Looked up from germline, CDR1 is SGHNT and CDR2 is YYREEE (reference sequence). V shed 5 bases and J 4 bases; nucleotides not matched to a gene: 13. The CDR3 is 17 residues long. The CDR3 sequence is CASRSGTGRQGYNEQFF. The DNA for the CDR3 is TGTGCCAGCAGGTCCGGGACAGGGCGGCAAGGATACAATGAGCAGTTCTTC. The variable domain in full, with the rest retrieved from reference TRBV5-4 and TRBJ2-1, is ETGVTQSPTHLIKTRGQQVTLRCSSQSGHNTVSWYQQALGQGPQFIFQYYREEENGRGNFPPRFSGLQFPNYSSELNVNALELDDSALYLCASRSGTGRQGYNEQFFGPGTRLTVL.

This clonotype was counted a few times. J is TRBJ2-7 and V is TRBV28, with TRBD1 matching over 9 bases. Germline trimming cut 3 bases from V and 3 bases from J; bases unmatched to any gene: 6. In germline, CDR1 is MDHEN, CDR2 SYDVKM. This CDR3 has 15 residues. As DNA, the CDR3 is TGTGCCAGCAGTTTGAGGTGGGACAGGGACTACGAGCAGTACTTC. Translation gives CASSLRWDRDYEQYF.

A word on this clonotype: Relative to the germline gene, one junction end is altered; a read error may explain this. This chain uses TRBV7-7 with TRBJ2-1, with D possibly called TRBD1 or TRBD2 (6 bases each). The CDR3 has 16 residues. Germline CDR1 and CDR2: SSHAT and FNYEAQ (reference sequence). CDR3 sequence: CASSLGRPGGGNEQFF. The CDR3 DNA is TGTGCTAGCAGCTTAGGTCGGCCTGGAGGGGGCAATGAGCAGTTCTTC.

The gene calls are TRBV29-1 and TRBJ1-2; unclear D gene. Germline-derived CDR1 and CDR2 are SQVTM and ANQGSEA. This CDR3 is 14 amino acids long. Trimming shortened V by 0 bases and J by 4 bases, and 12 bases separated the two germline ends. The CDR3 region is CSVEDQGFRYGYTF. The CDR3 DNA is TGCAGCGTTGAAGATCAAGGGTTTCGCTATGGCTACACCTTC.

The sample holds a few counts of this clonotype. The CDR3 sequence: CATSGAGGLIYNEQFF. The DNA of the CDR3 is TGTGCCACCAGTGGGGCTGGGGGGCTGATCTACAATGAGCAGTTCTTC. The J gene is TRBJ2-1, the V gene TRBV24-1, with D perhaps TRBD1 or TRBD2 (6 bases each). V was pared by 5 bases and J by 3 bases, with 16 bases between. The CDR3 spans 16 residues. CDR1 and CDR2 from the germline V gene are KGHDR and SFDVKD.

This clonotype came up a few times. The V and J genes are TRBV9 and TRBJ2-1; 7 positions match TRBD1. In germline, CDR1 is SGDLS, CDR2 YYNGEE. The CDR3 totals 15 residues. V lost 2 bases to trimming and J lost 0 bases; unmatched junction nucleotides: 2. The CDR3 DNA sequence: TGTGCCAGCAGCGTGGACAGGCCCTCCTACAATGAGCAGTTCTTC. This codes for CASSVDRPSYNEQFF.

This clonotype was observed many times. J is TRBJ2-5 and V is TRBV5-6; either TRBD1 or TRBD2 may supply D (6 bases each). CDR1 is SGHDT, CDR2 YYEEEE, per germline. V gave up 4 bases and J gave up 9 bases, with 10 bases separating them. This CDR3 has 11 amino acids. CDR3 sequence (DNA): TGTGCCAGCAGCAGGGGGGAGGCCCAGTACTTC. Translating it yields CASSRGEAQYF. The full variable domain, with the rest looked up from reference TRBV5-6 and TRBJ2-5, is DAGVTQSPTHLIKTRGQQVTLRCSPKSGHDTVSWYQQALGQGPQFIFQYYEEEERQRGNFPDRFSGHQFPNYSSELNVNALLLGDSALYLCASSRGEAQYFGPGTRLLVL.

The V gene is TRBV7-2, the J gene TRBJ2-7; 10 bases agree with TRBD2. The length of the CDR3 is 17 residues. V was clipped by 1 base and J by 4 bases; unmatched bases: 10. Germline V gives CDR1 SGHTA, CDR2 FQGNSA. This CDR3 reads CASSLVRGRLAGYEQYF. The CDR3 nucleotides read TGTGCCAGCAGCTTAGTCAGGGGGCGACTAGCGGGTTACGAGCAGTACTTC.

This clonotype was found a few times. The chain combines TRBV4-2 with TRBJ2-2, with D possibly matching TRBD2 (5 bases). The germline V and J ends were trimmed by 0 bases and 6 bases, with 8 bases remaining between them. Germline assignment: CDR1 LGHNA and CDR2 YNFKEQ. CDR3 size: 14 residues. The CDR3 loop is CASSQDEGSGELFF. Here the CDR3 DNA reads TGTGCCAGCAGCCAAGACGAGGGATCCGGGGAGCTGTTTTTT.

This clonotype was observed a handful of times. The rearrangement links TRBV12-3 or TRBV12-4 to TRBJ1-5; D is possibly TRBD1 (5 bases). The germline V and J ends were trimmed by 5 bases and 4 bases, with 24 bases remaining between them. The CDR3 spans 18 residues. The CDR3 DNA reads TGTGCCAGCAGTCAAGCCCCCATTGACTCGGCAGGGAATCAGCCCCAGCATTTT. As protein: CASSQAPIDSAGNQPQHF.

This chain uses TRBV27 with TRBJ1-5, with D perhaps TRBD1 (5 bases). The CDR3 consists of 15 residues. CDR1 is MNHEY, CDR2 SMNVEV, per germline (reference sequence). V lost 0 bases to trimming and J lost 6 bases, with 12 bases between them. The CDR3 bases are TGTGCCAGCAGTTTATCCGCAGGGTACAGTCAGCCCCAGCATTTT. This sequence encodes CASSLSAGYSQPQHF.

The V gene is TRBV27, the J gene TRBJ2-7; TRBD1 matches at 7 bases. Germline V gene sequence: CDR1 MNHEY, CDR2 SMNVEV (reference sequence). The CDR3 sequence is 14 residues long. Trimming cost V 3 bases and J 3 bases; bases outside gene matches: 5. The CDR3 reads CASSFTGAYYEQYF. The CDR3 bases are TGTGCCAGCAGTTTCACAGGGGCTTACTACGAGCAGTACTTC.

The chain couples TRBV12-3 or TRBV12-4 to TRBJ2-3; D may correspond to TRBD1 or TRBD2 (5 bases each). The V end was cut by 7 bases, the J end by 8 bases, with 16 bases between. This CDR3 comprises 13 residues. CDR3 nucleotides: TGTGCCAGCACCTCCGGGACCCGAGGTACGCAGTATTTT. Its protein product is CASTSGTRGTQYF.

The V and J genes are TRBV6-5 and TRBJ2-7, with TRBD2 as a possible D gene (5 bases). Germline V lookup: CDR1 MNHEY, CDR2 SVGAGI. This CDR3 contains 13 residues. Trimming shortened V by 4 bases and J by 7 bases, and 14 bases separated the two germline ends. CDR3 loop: CASSSDYLGEQYF. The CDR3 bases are TGTGCCAGCAGTTCCGACTACTTGGGTGAGCAGTACTTC.

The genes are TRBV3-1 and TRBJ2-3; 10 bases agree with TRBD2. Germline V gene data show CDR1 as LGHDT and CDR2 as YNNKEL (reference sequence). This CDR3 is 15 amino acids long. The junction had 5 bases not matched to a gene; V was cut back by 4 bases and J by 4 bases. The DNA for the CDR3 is TGTGCCAGCAGCCCCACGAGCGGGGGGGCAGATACGCAGTATTTT. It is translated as CASSPTSGGADTQYF.